The 23 T cell receptor beta chains below come from one sample, sequenced in a study of blood T cell repertoires in COVID-19. Produced via immunoSEQ multiplex PCR; TCRdb's table is partial and in-frame only. The sample shows 180,000 or so clones, approximately 82% of them seen only once. Sequenced: PBMCs or T cells enriched from blood (not recorded which). These receptors were taken from a man aged 50 to 60 who had recovered from COVID-19.

This sequence joins TRBV5-1 and TRBJ2-7, with D perhaps matching TRBD2 (5 bases). V was shortened by 2 bases and J by 5 bases, with 11 bases between the two germline ends. The CDR3 loop spans 13 amino acids. The V gene's germline CDR1 is SGHRS and CDR2 YFSETQ. The CDR3 DNA sequence: TGCGCCAGCAGCTTCACCGGGGTCCACGAGCAGTACTTC. This encodes CASSFTGVHEQYF.

This chain joins TRBV5-1 and TRBJ1-1; 9 nucleotides match TRBD1. Trimming at V came to 4 bases and at J to 10 bases, leaving 5 bases not matched to a gene. Germline V gene lookup returns CDR1 SGHRS and CDR2 YFSETQ. The CDR3 covers 12 residues. This CDR3 reads CASSLRGQGAFF. The CDR3 region has the DNA TGCGCCAGCAGCCTGAGGGGACAGGGAGCTTTCTTT.

This clone came up many times. The chain carries TRBV3-1 (or the pseudogene TRBV3-2) and TRBJ1-2; D not certain. This CDR3 has 14 residues. V was trimmed by 0 bases and J by 4 bases, leaving 9 bases between them. Germline CDR1 is LGHDT and CDR2 is YNNKEL (reference sequence). CDR3 in DNA: TGTGCCAGCAGCCAAGAACTTCTTGGCTATGGCTACACCTTC. Amino acids: CASSQELLGYGYTF.

The genes are TRBV19 and TRBJ1-1; TRBD1 aligns across 8 bases. The CDR3 runs to 14 residues. The junction had 7 bases not matched to a gene; V was cut back by 6 bases and J by 4 bases. Per the germline V gene, CDR1 is LNHDA and CDR2 is SQIVND (reference sequence). The CDR3 coding sequence is TGTGCCAGTAGGAAACAGGGGGGAGTCACTGAAGCTTTCTTT. Encoded protein: CASRKQGGVTEAFF. Combining the CDR3 with reference TRBV19 and TRBJ1-1 gives the whole variable domain DGGITQSPKYLFRKEGQNVTLSCEQNLNHDAMYWYRQDPGQGLRLIYYSQIVNDFQKGDIAEGYSVSREKKESFPLTVTSAQKNPTAFYLCASRKQGGVTEAFFGQGTRLTVV.

The chain employs TRBV18 and TRBJ1-5; TRBD1 matches 7 bases. Germline V gene sequence: CDR1 KGHSH, CDR2 LQKENI. Trimming took 3 bases from V and 0 from J; bases not matched to a gene: 11. The CDR3 has 18 residues. The CDR3 DNA follows: TGTGCCAGCTCACCCCTTCCCGGGACAGCATATAGCAATCAGCCCCAGCATTTT. Amino acids: CASSPLPGTAYSNQPQHF.

The CDR3 spells CASSLESYGYTF. The CDR3 DNA is TGCGCCAGCAGCTTGGAGAGCTATGGCTACACCTTC. The chain couples TRBV5-1 to TRBJ1-2, with D hard to call. V dropped 0 bases and J dropped 4 bases, with 4 bases sitting between them. The CDR3 contains 12 residues. Germline CDR1 SGHRS, CDR2 YFSETQ.

The rearrangement uses TRBV7-8 and TRBJ2-5; 10 nucleotides agree with TRBD2. CDR3 length: 16 residues. The germline gives CDR1 SGHVS, CDR2 FQNEAQ. J was trimmed by 2 bases and V by 3 bases; bases with no gene match: 6. The CDR3 spells CASSFVGLAFQETQYF. The CDR3 DNA sequence: TGTGCCAGCAGCTTTGTGGGACTAGCGTTTCAAGAGACCCAGTACTTC.

This clone was seen once. This chain uses TRBV7-9 with TRBJ1-2; D is uncertain. Germline CDR1 SEHNR, CDR2 FQNEAQ (reference sequence). Trimming removed 1 base at V and 8 bases at J, with 8 bases between. The length of the CDR3 is 12 residues. The CDR3 spells CASSLGGLGYTF. The CDR3 DNA reads TGTGCCAGCAGCTTAGGAGGGCTCGGCTACACCTTC. The entire variable domain, with the rest obtained from reference TRBV7-9 and TRBJ1-2, is as follows: DTGVSQNPRHKITKRGQNVTFRCDPISEHNRLYWYRQTLGQGPEFLTYFQNEAQLEKSRLLSDRFSAERPKGSFSTLEIQRTEQGDSAMYLCASSLGGLGYTFGSGTRLTVV.

This clone was counted between two and nine times. This rearrangement joins TRBV20-1 to TRBJ2-3; D call uncertain. Trimming left V 3 bases short and J 0 bases short, with 10 bases between. Per the germline V gene, CDR1 is DFQATT and CDR2 is SNEGSKA (reference sequence). The CDR3 extends over 14 amino acids. CDR3 amino acids: CSASLGYSTDTQYF. The DNA of the CDR3 is TGCAGTGCTAGTTTGGGCTACAGCACAGATACGCAGTATTTT.

In its sample, this clone was seen once. This chain uses TRBV7-9 with TRBJ2-5, with D uncertain. The germline V and J ends were trimmed by 1 base and 4 bases, with 7 bases remaining between them. Germline-derived CDR1 and CDR2 are SEHNR and FQNEAQ (reference sequence). The CDR3 has 13 residues. The DNA of the CDR3 is TGTGCCAGCAGCTTAGAAGTAGCAGAGACCCAGTACTTC. As protein: CASSLEVAETQYF.

The chain couples TRBV5-4 to TRBJ2-7, with 8 bases lining up with TRBD1. CDR3 size: 14 residues. Germline CDR1 and CDR2: SGHNT and YYREEE (reference sequence). Trimming at V came to 4 bases and at J to 3 bases, leaving 6 bases not matched to a gene. The DNA of the CDR3 is TGTGCCAGCAGCCCAGACAGGGGAATCTACGAGCAGTACTTC. Translating it yields CASSPDRGIYEQYF. Together with reference TRBV5-4 and TRBJ2-7, the CDR3 gives the full variable domain: ETGVTQSPTHLIKTRGQQVTLRCSSQSGHNTVSWYQQALGQGPQFIFQYYREEENGRGNFPPRFSGLQFPNYSSELNVNALELDDSALYLCASSPDRGIYEQYFGPGTRLTVT.

The chain carries TRBV3-1 (or the pseudogene TRBV3-2) and TRBJ1-2; 8 nucleotides align to TRBD1. The germline V gene encodes CDR1 LGHDT and CDR2 YNNKEL (reference sequence). V gave up 8 bases and J gave up 2 bases; unmatched junction bases: 10. The CDR3 extends over 15 amino acids. The CDR3: CASAPSGTGNYGYTF. CDR3 coding DNA: TGTGCCAGCGCTCCTTCCGGGACAGGCAACTATGGCTACACCTTC.

The chain joins TRBV10-3 to TRBJ2-2; perhaps TRBD2 as D (6 bases). The CDR3 totals 15 residues. Germline V gives CDR1 ENHRY, CDR2 SYGVKD. Trimming stripped 6 bases from V and 3 bases from J, with 14 bases between. CDR3: CAIRGTQGYTGELFF. The CDR3 nucleotides are TGTGCCATCAGGGGGACTCAAGGATACACCGGGGAGCTGTTTTTT.

This clone has just a few counts. V usage is TRBV25-1 and J usage is TRBJ2-7; D not certain. This CDR3 comprises 12 residues. V lost 4 bases and J 3 bases, leaving 7 bases between the germline ends. Germline V lookup: CDR1 MGHDK, CDR2 SYGVNS. In nucleotides, the CDR3 is TGTGCCAGCAGTGTTTCAGACTACGAGCAGTACTTC. Translated, it gives CASSVSDYEQYF.

This clone was seen just once. The chain combines TRBV15 with TRBJ1-3, with D uncertain. Germline V lookup: CDR1 LNHNV, CDR2 YYDKDF (reference sequence). The V end lost 1 base, the J end lost 0 bases, and 7 bases lay between the germline ends. There are 15 residues in the CDR3. CDR3 nucleotides: TGTGCCACCAGCAGAGCACAGATCTCTGGAAACACCATATATTTT. It codes for CATSRAQISGNTIYF.

The V and J genes are TRBV5-1 and TRBJ2-1; 9 nucleotides agree with TRBD2. This CDR3 contains 17 residues. From germline, CDR1 is SGHRS and CDR2 YFSETQ. J lost 3 bases, V lost 0 bases, and 7 bases had no gene match. The CDR3 here is CASSLGPAGGVYNEQFF. CDR3 bases: TGCGCCAGCAGCTTGGGGCCAGCGGGGGGTGTCTACAATGAGCAGTTCTTC.

V gene TRBV29-1 combines with J gene TRBJ1-4, with D possibly TRBD1 on 5 matching bases. Trimming shortened V by 5 bases and J by 4 bases, and 11 bases separated the two germline ends. Germline CDR1 and CDR2: SQVTM and ANQGSEA. The CDR3 spans 13 residues. DNA for the CDR3: TGCAGCGTTCGACAGAAAGGTAATGAAAAACTGTTTTTT. It codes for CSVRQKGNEKLFF.

V usage is TRBV6-2 or TRBV6-3 and J usage is TRBJ1-5; TRBD1 might be the D (5 bases). The V gene's germline CDR1 is MNHEY and CDR2 SVGEGT. The CDR3 spans 15 residues. The V and J ends lost 4 bases and 0 bases respectively, with 10 bases between them. CDR3 nucleotides: TGTGCCAGCAGTTTCATCAGGGTTAGCAATCAGCCCCAGCATTTT. It yields the protein CASSFIRVSNQPQHF.

This chain uses TRBV9 with TRBJ2-3, with 9 bases identical to TRBD2. Germline V gene sequence: CDR1 SGDLS, CDR2 YYNGEE. Losses at the gene ends were 4 bases for V and 1 base for J; bases not matched to a gene: 13. The CDR3 spans 18 residues. CDR3: CASSIPLAGGRGTDTQYF. CDR3 nucleotides: TGTGCCAGCAGCATTCCCTTGGCGGGGGGGCGTGGCACAGATACGCAGTATTTT.

J is TRBJ2-3 and V is TRBV2; no clear D gene. Germline V gene sequence: CDR1 SNHLY, CDR2 FYNNEI. V shed 5 bases and J shed 4 bases, with 4 bases lying between them. The CDR3 has 11 amino acids. CDR3: CASSRADTQYF. The CDR3, as DNA: TGTGCCAGCAGTCGAGCAGATACGCAGTATTTT.

The chain carries TRBV6-6 and TRBJ2-7; tentative D call: TRBD1 (5 bases). V shed 2 bases and J shed 12 bases, with 11 bases lying between them. CDR1 is MNHNY and CDR2 is SVGAGI in the germline V gene (reference sequence). This CDR3 spans 11 amino acids. This CDR3 is CASSYQGFPYF. CDR3 bases: TGTGCCAGCAGTTACCAGGGCTTTCCGTACTTC.

V and J are TRBV18 and TRBJ2-2, with a tentative D call TRBD1 (6 bases). Germline V gene sequence: CDR1 KGHSH, CDR2 LQKENI. The germline V and J ends were trimmed by 5 bases and 2 bases, with 15 bases remaining between them. The CDR3 runs 16 residues. The CDR3 is CASSVRQVANTGELFF. The CDR3 nucleotides read TGTGCCAGCTCAGTCAGACAGGTAGCCAACACCGGGGAGCTGTTTTTT. The full variable domain, completed using reference TRBV18 and TRBJ2-2, is NAGVMQNPRHLVRRRGQEARLRCSPMKGHSHVYWYRQLPEEGLKFMVYLQKENIIDESGMPKERFSAEFPKEGPSILRIQQVVRGDSAAYFCASSVRQVANTGELFFGEGSRLTVL.

V gene TRBV5-1 combines with J gene TRBJ2-1; 7 positions agree with TRBD1. The germline CDR1 and CDR2 sequences are SGHRS and YFSETQ. This CDR3 contains 16 residues. With 4 bases clipped from V and 2 bases from J, the junction kept 9 bases outside the gene matches. DNA for the CDR3: TGCGCCAGCAGCGGGGGACAGTTGTTTACCTACAATGAGCAGTTCTTC. Translation: CASSGGQLFTYNEQFF.